The clone carrying this T cell receptor beta chain turned up a few times. The sample comes from a study of blood T cell repertoires in COVID-19. With 7 bases clipped from V and 4 bases from J, the junction kept 15 bases outside the gene matches. Germline lookup yields CDR1 LNHDA and CDR2 SQIVND (reference sequence). The CDR3 length is 17 residues. Here immunoSEQ multiplex PCR was the method, and the copy in TCRdb shows in-frame clones only, minus some. The sample includes about 80,000 clones, roughly 85% of them seen just once. The Seattle site enrolled patients during active infection and followed them longitudinally.

Input material: peripheral blood. This clonotype was sampled from a man aged 45-65 years with COVID-19, enrolled during active disease. The rearrangement links TRBV19 to TRBJ2-5, with 10 bases fitting TRBD2. In nucleotides, the CDR3 is TGTGCCAGTACCCTCGGAGGGACAACTAGCGGGGCAGAGACCCAGTACTTC. Translation: CASTLGGTTSGAETQYF.